The 17 T cell receptor beta chains in this list originate from one sample, sequenced in a study of blood T cell repertoires in COVID-19. Profiling relied on immunoSEQ multiplex PCR, and the TCRdb table lists in-frame clones only, not all of them. The sample lists over 60,000 clones; roughly 82% were seen once. The sequenced material came from peripheral blood. The origin of the receptors is a woman older than 75 with acute or convalescent COVID-19.

The gene calls are TRBV21-1 and TRBJ1-5. TRBV21-1 is marked as a pseudogene. The CDR3 sequence is 16 residues long. CDR3 coding DNA: TGTGCCAGCGTCCGGGCGGAGGGACTTAGCAATCAGCCCCAGCATTTT. It is translated as CASVRAEGLSNQPQHF.

Concerning this clone: Other DNA sequences in this specimen translate into the identical CDR3. CDR3 DNA sequence: TGTGCCAGCAGCTTGGGGCTAGACACAGATACGCAGTATTTT. Its protein product is CASSLGLDTDTQYF. The chain joins TRBV5-4 to TRBJ2-3; D ambiguous. The germline CDR1 and CDR2 sequences are SGHNT and YYREEE (reference sequence). The germline V and J ends were trimmed by 0 bases and 2 bases, with 7 bases remaining between them. The CDR3 covers 14 residues.

The V call is TRBV27, the J call TRBJ1-2, with 11 bases that match TRBD1. The CDR3 is 16 amino acids. The V segment lost 3 bases and the J segment 8 bases; nucleotides outside the gene matches: 11. Germline lookup yields CDR1 MNHEY and CDR2 SMNVEV (reference sequence). The CDR3 reads CASSFGFGQGARGYTF. The DNA for the CDR3 is TGTGCCAGCAGTTTCGGATTTGGACAGGGGGCGCGGGGCTACACCTTC.

The chain combines TRBV7-2 with TRBJ2-7, with 7 bases fitting TRBD2. V lost 2 bases to trimming and J lost 2 bases; unmatched junction nucleotides: 6. Germline CDR1 reads SGHTA; CDR2 reads FQGNSA. The CDR3 sequence is 15 residues long. This chain's CDR3 is CASSLFASGAYEQYF. CDR3 DNA: TGTGCCAGCAGCTTATTCGCTAGCGGAGCCTACGAGCAGTACTTC.

This clone has a handful of counts. This chain connects TRBV24-1 to TRBJ2-2, with D unclear. Germline CDR1 and CDR2: KGHDR and SFDVKD. The CDR3 has 12 residues. The V end was cut by 4 bases, the J end by 3 bases, with 2 bases between. DNA of the CDR3: TGTGCCACCAGTGACTACACCGGGGAGCTGTTTTTT. Protein: CATSDYTGELFF.

V gene TRBV19 combines with J gene TRBJ1-1; D gene unclear. The length of the CDR3 is 13 residues. Deletions cut 3 bases from V and 2 bases from J, with 7 bases between. Germline V CDR1 and CDR2: LNHDA, SQIVND (reference sequence). CDR3 nucleotides: TGTGCCAGTAGTATTTTCACAAACACTGAAGCTTTCTTT. Amino acids: CASSIFTNTEAFF.

V gene TRBV2 combines with J gene TRBJ2-5; 14 bases fit TRBD2. Germline-derived CDR1 and CDR2 are SNHLY and FYNNEI. J lost 3 bases, V lost 1 base, and 4 bases had no gene match. The CDR3 has 17 amino acids. CDR3 sequence reads: CASSEGLAGGPKETQYF. CDR3 nucleotide sequence: TGTGCCAGCAGTGAAGGACTAGCGGGAGGGCCGAAAGAGACCCAGTACTTC.

CDR3 DNA sequence: TGTGCCAGTACAGGATCAGCCTCCTACGAGCAGTACTTC. Translated: CASTGSASYEQYF. This chain connects TRBV28 to TRBJ2-7, with D perhaps matching TRBD1 (5 bases). Trimming removed 9 bases from V and 0 bases from J, with 12 bases in between. The length of the CDR3 is 13 residues. Germline lookup yields CDR1 MDHEN and CDR2 SYDVKM.

The chain links TRBV11-2 to TRBJ2-2, with a possible D match to TRBD1 (5 bases). V was clipped by 5 bases and J by 6 bases, with 16 bases between them. Germline V gene lookup returns CDR1 SGHAT and CDR2 FQNNGV. The CDR3 totals 15 residues. The CDR3 region is CASSHSGAIPGELFF. CDR3 bases: TGTGCCAGCAGCCACAGTGGGGCGATCCCCGGGGAGCTGTTTTTT. Based on the CDR3 plus reference TRBV11-2 and TRBJ2-2, the full variable domain is EAGVAQSPRYKIIEKRQSVAFWCNPISGHATLYWYQQILGQGPKLLIQFQNNGVVDDSQLPKDRFSAERLKGVDSTLKIQPAKLEDSAVYLCASSHSGAIPGELFFGEGSRLTVL.

V is TRBV24-1 and J is TRBJ2-2; 9 bases map to TRBD2. Per germline, CDR1 KGHDR and CDR2 SFDVKD. The length of the CDR3 is 14 residues. The J segment lost 3 bases and the V segment lost 10 bases, leaving 5 bases of the junction unmatched. The CDR3 region is CATRPSGDTGELFF. The CDR3 DNA follows: TGTGCCACGAGGCCTAGCGGGGACACCGGGGAGCTGTTTTTT.

This clone was detected once. Written as DNA, the CDR3 is TGTGCCAGCAGCCCGACAGGGGCTTACTATGGCTACACCTTC. This sequence encodes CASSPTGAYYGYTF. The chain has TRBV28 and TRBJ1-2; TRBD1 matches 8 bases. The CDR3 covers 14 residues. With V trimmed by 6 bases and J by 3 bases, 6 bases remained unmatched. Germline CDR1 is MDHEN and CDR2 is SYDVKM.

The J gene is TRBJ1-5, the V gene TRBV7-2; D not certain. Germline V CDR1 and CDR2: SGHTA, FQGNSA. The germline V and J ends were trimmed by 4 bases and 7 bases, with 14 bases remaining between them. There are 14 residues in the CDR3. The CDR3 protein is CASSSREGRQPQHF. In nucleotides, the CDR3 is TGTGCCAGCAGCTCCCGGGAGGGTCGACAGCCCCAGCATTTT.

The chain is built from TRBV6-5 and TRBJ2-5; 8 nucleotides align to TRBD2. V lost 8 bases to trimming and J lost 5 bases; unmatched junction nucleotides: 13. The CDR3 is made up of 15 amino acids. Germline V gene lookup returns CDR1 MNHEY and CDR2 SVGAGI. CDR3 nucleotide sequence: TGTGCCAGCGGGTGGGCCGGGAGGGCCGCGGAGACCCAGTACTTC. It codes for CASGWAGRAAETQYF.

V usage is TRBV5-1 and J usage is TRBJ2-2; 7 bases map to TRBD2. The CDR3 is 17 residues long. Germline V CDR1 and CDR2: SGHRS, YFSETQ. The V segment lost 2 bases and the J segment 0 bases; nucleotides outside the gene matches: 7. The CDR3 is CASSLRFGGANTGELFF. As DNA, the CDR3 is TGCGCCAGCAGCTTACGGTTTGGGGGGGCGAACACCGGGGAGCTGTTTTTT. The full variable domain, rest sourced from reference TRBV5-1 and TRBJ2-2, is KAGVTQTPRYLIKTRGQQVTLSCSPISGHRSVSWYQQTPGQGLQFLFEYFSETQRNKGNFPGRFSGRQFSNSRSEMNVSTLELGDSALYLCASSLRFGGANTGELFFGEGSRLTVL.

The chain is built from TRBV6-1 and TRBJ1-5, with 8 bases fitting TRBD1. V shed 2 bases and J 6 bases; nucleotides not matched to a gene: 3. Per the germline V gene, CDR1 is MNHNS and CDR2 is SASEGT. This CDR3 has 14 amino acids. Here the CDR3 DNA reads TGTGCCAGCAGTGAACAGGGGGCGCCTCAGCCCCAGCATTTT. The encoded protein is CASSEQGAPQPQHF.

The chain couples TRBV19 to TRBJ2-7; 8 nucleotides match TRBD1. Germline CDR1 and CDR2: LNHDA and SQIVND (reference sequence). This CDR3 has 16 residues. V gave up 3 bases and J gave up 1 base; unmatched junction bases: 8. The CDR3 DNA reads TGTGCCAGTAGTATGGCCGACAGGGGTGGGTCCTACGAGCAGTACTTC. Residues: CASSMADRGGSYEQYF.

The V gene is TRBV29-1, the J gene TRBJ2-2, with D possibly being TRBD2 (7 bases). The CDR3 has 17 amino acids. Germline assignment: CDR1 SQVTM and CDR2 ANQGSEA. V gave up 1 base and J gave up 0 bases, with 15 bases separating them. The CDR3 sequence: CSVEGGRAGSNTGELFF. The CDR3 DNA reads TGCAGCGTTGAAGGGGGGCGAGCGGGGTCGAACACCGGGGAGCTGTTTTTT.